The 25 T cell receptor beta chains below come from one sample, sequenced in a study of cytomegalovirus exposure and HLA in healthy donors. The PCR employed 60 Vbeta primers together with 13 Jbeta primers. Clones were sequenced by immunoSEQ multiplex PCR, and TCRdb holds only the in-frame ones, with some missing. This sample carries 95,000 to 100,000 clones, roughly 70% of them seen once, and the ten largest clones take approximately 1.8%. The sample taken for sequencing was PBMCs. The receptors were gathered from a male donor in good health and CMV-seronegative.

In its sample, this clone was seen a few times. The J gene is TRBJ1-1, the V gene TRBV29-1, with D maybe TRBD1 (6 bases). CDR1 is SQVTM, CDR2 ANQGSEA, per germline. V lost 7 bases and J 5 bases, leaving 23 bases between the germline ends. The CDR3 runs 15 residues. In DNA, the CDR3 is TGCAGCGCAGCGTTGGGGGGGGGCAGTGGAACTGAAGCTTTCTTT. Translated: CSAALGGGSGTEAFF. Full variable domain (rest looked up from reference TRBV29-1 and TRBJ1-1): SAVISQKPSRDICQRGTSLTIQCQVDSQVTMMFWYRQQPGQSLTLIATANQGSEATYESGFVIDKFPISRPNLTFSTLTVSNMSPEDSSIYLCSAALGGGSGTEAFFGQGTRLTVV.

V is TRBV2 and J is TRBJ2-2; TRBD2 aligns across 13 bases. The V segment lost 5 bases and the J segment 7 bases; nucleotides outside the gene matches: 7. CDR1 and CDR2 from the germline V gene are SNHLY and FYNNEI. The CDR3 runs 16 residues. This CDR3 is CASSLGLAGVLGELFF. The CDR3 DNA reads TGTGCCAGCAGTTTAGGACTAGCGGGAGTCCTCGGGGAGCTGTTTTTT.

CDR3 coding DNA: TGTGCCAGTAGTCCCCAGAGGACTAGCGGGAATTTGAGGTTGAATGAGCAGTTCTTC. This encodes CASSPQRTSGNLRLNEQFF. The chain couples TRBV19 to TRBJ2-1, with TRBD2 identical over 12 bases. This CDR3 has 19 residues. Germline V CDR1 and CDR2: LNHDA, SQIVND (reference sequence). With 5 bases clipped from V and 7 bases from J, the junction kept 18 bases outside the gene matches.

The CDR3: CASSLSGVGTGELFF. The CDR3 nucleotides are TGTGCCAGCTCACTGAGCGGGGTAGGCACCGGGGAGCTGTTTTTT. The chain combines TRBV4-2 with TRBJ2-2, with 7 bases aligning to TRBD2. Trimming removed 8 bases from V and 4 bases from J; junction bases left unmatched: 10. Germline values: CDR1 LGHNA, CDR2 YNFKEQ. This CDR3 region has 15 residues.

The CDR3 DNA is TGTGCCAGCAGTTTACTAGCGGAATCGGGATACGAGCAGTACTTC. This translates into CASSLLAESGYEQYF. The chain carries TRBV28 and TRBJ2-7; 7 bases are shared with TRBD2. Germline CDR1 is MDHEN and CDR2 is SYDVKM. CDR3 length: 15 amino acids. J lost 4 bases, V lost 2 bases, and 8 bases had no gene match. Complete variable domain (other parts from reference TRBV28 and TRBJ2-7): DVKVTQSSRYLVKRTGEKVFLECVQDMDHENMFWYRQDPGLGLRLIYFSYDVKMKEKGDIPEGYSVSREKKERFSLILESASTNQTSMYLCASSLLAESGYEQYFGPGTRLTVT.

There are a few counts of this clone. This sample also contains other DNA sequences that code for the same CDR3. V is TRBV27 and J is TRBJ2-5; 11 bases are shared with TRBD1. The CDR3 consists of 15 residues. V lost 2 bases, J lost 4 bases, and 3 bases stayed unmatched. Germline V CDR1 and CDR2: MNHEY, SMNVEV (reference sequence). CDR3 protein: CASSLGTGGRETQYF. As DNA, the CDR3 is TGTGCCAGCAGTTTAGGGACAGGGGGGAGAGAGACCCAGTACTTC.

There are a few counts of this clone. The J gene is TRBJ1-2, the V gene TRBV28, with 7 positions matching TRBD1. Germline V gives CDR1 MDHEN, CDR2 SYDVKM. The CDR3 runs 16 residues. J was trimmed by 2 bases and V by 5 bases; bases with no gene match: 11. The chain's CDR3 is CASSTPGTVGNYGYTF. The CDR3 coding sequence is TGTGCCAGCAGTACCCCCGGGACAGTAGGAAACTATGGCTACACCTTC.

The chain joins TRBV27 to TRBJ2-3; 12 nucleotides align to TRBD1. This CDR3 has 17 amino acids. Germline-derived CDR1 and CDR2 are MNHEY and SMNVEV (reference sequence). The J segment lost 5 bases and the V segment lost 5 bases, leaving 11 bases of the junction unmatched. The CDR3 sequence: CASSSFGTGGPLDTQYF. CDR3 bases: TGTGCCAGCAGTAGTTTCGGGACAGGGGGCCCGTTAGATACGCAGTATTTT.

The chain recombines TRBV7-2 with TRBJ2-2; no clear D gene. The germline V gene has CDR1 SGHTA and CDR2 FQGNSA. The CDR3 totals 13 residues. V was shortened by 2 bases and J by 6 bases, with 7 bases between the two germline ends. The CDR3 DNA reads as TGTGCCAGCAGCTTATACGGGTCCGGGGAGCTGTTTTTT. This sequence encodes CASSLYGSGELFF.

The CDR3 DNA sequence: TGTGCCAGCAGCTTGGGCAGGTCCTACGAGCAGTACTTC. It specifies CASSLGRSYEQYF. The V call is TRBV5-6, the J call TRBJ2-5; D remains ambiguous. The J call may be in error: the DNA end matches TRBJ2-7 better. There are 13 residues in the CDR3. CDR1 is SGHDT, CDR2 YYEEEE, per germline.

The J gene is TRBJ2-4, the V gene TRBV19; 9 bases align to TRBD1. Germline assignment: CDR1 LNHDA and CDR2 SQIVND (reference sequence). The V gene end was trimmed by 4 bases and the J gene end by 7 bases; junction bases not matched to a gene: 14. This CDR3 has 17 amino acids. The CDR3 nucleotides read TGTGCCAGTAGTAAAACACAGGGGGCGCGGGGATCTAACATTCAGTACTTC. Protein sequence: CASSKTQGARGSNIQYF.

This sequence joins TRBV4-2 and TRBJ2-3, with TRBD2 as a possible D gene (5 bases). V lost 4 bases and J 1 base, leaving 9 bases between the germline ends. The germline V gene has CDR1 LGHNA and CDR2 YNFKEQ. There are 14 residues in the CDR3. CDR3 protein: CASSPEVGTDTQYF. CDR3 coding DNA: TGTGCCAGCAGCCCGGAGGTTGGCACAGATACGCAGTATTTT.

The gene calls are TRBV5-1 and TRBJ2-7; TRBD2 matches at 12 bases. CDR1 and CDR2 from the germline V gene are SGHRS and YFSETQ. The CDR3 sequence is 14 residues long. J gave up 6 bases and V 6 bases, and 7 bases lay outside the gene matches. CDR3 in DNA: TGCGCCAGCAATCTTGGGACTAGCGGGTTCGAGCAGTACTTC. This gives the protein CASNLGTSGFEQYF.

This rearrangement joins TRBV20-1 to TRBJ2-3; no clear D. The CDR3 runs to 11 residues. The germline V gene has CDR1 DFQATT and CDR2 SNEGSKA (reference sequence). V lost 5 bases, J lost 6 bases, and 9 bases lay in between. CDR3 in amino acids: CSAPAEDTQYF. The CDR3 region has the DNA TGCAGTGCTCCCGCGGAGGATACGCAGTATTTT.

Regarding this clone: Germline and junction disagree at one end, which may indicate a read error. The chain uses TRBV7-9 and TRBJ2-1, with 9 bases fitting TRBD2. This CDR3 contains 17 residues. Germline CDR1 is SEHNR and CDR2 is FQNEAQ (reference sequence). This CDR3 is CSSTPLGGLAVSNEQFF. CDR3 sequence (DNA): TGTTCCAGCACCCCCTTAGGGGGACTAGCTGTCAGCAATGAGCAGTTCTTC.

V gene TRBV10-3 combines with J gene TRBJ2-3, with 9 bases matching TRBD2. The CDR3 totals 14 residues. Germline V gene sequence: CDR1 ENHRY, CDR2 SYGVKD. Losses at the gene ends were 6 bases for V and 1 base for J; bases not matched to a gene: 2. The CDR3 spells CAIRLAGGTDTQYF. The CDR3, as DNA: TGTGCCATCAGATTAGCGGGGGGCACAGATACGCAGTATTTT.

The rearrangement links TRBV6-5 to TRBJ2-1; TRBD2 aligns across 9 bases. Germline assignment: CDR1 MNHEY and CDR2 SVGAGI. The V segment lost 6 bases and the J segment 5 bases; nucleotides outside the gene matches: 5. The CDR3 contains 14 residues. CDR3 protein: CASSPGTSNNEQFF. CDR3 sequence (DNA): TGTGCCAGCAGCCCCGGGACTAGCAACAATGAGCAGTTCTTC.

V is TRBV29-1 and J is TRBJ1-1; 7 nucleotides agree with TRBD1. Trimming cost V 6 bases and J 8 bases; bases outside gene matches: 3. Germline V lookup: CDR1 SQVTM, CDR2 ANQGSEA. This CDR3 contains 10 residues. CDR3 region: CSVVDREAFF. The CDR3, as DNA: TGCAGCGTCGTGGACAGGGAAGCTTTCTTT.

This clone came up a few times. The chain employs TRBV4-2 and TRBJ2-7; the D gene is possibly TRBD1 (5 bases). This CDR3 has 14 amino acids. V lost 0 bases to trimming and J lost 3 bases, with 9 bases between them. Looked up from germline, CDR1 is LGHNA and CDR2 is YNFKEQ. In DNA, the CDR3 is TGTGCCAGCAGCCAAGACCTTAGGGGCTACGAGCAGTACTTC. It encodes CASSQDLRGYEQYF.

This clone was detected only once. The V and J genes are TRBV25-1 and TRBJ2-7; TRBD2 matches at 7 bases. The CDR3 spans 12 residues. V lost 5 bases, J lost 7 bases, and 5 bases stayed unmatched. Germline assignment: CDR1 MGHDK and CDR2 SYGVNS. The CDR3 region is CASSPTGGEQYF. The DNA for the CDR3 is TGTGCCAGCAGTCCAACGGGGGGTGAGCAGTACTTC.

The J gene is TRBJ2-2, the V gene TRBV7-2; D perhaps matches TRBD2 (6 bases). The germline V gene encodes CDR1 SGHTA and CDR2 FQGNSA. V dropped 5 bases and J dropped 6 bases, with 13 bases sitting between them. This CDR3 comprises 14 residues. The CDR3 region has the DNA TGTGCCAGCAGCGCCGAAGCGGGCGCCGGGGAGCTGTTTTTT. Translating it yields CASSAEAGAGELFF.

The chain joins TRBV7-9 to TRBJ2-1; D is possibly TRBD1 (6 bases). The CDR3 is 15 residues long. Trimming pared 3 bases from V and 7 bases from J, leaving 16 bases between. Germline V gives CDR1 SEHNR, CDR2 FQNEAQ (reference sequence). CDR3 sequence: CASSFRQVQENEQFF. In DNA, the CDR3 is TGTGCCAGCAGCTTCAGACAGGTTCAGGAGAATGAGCAGTTCTTC.

This rearrangement joins TRBV27 to TRBJ2-3, with 7 bases fitting TRBD1. Germline CDR1 is MNHEY and CDR2 is SMNVEV (reference sequence). This CDR3 has 16 amino acids. The V segment lost 5 bases and the J segment 3 bases; nucleotides outside the gene matches: 11. CDR3 DNA: TGTGCCAGCAGTCACATACAGGGGATCAGGACAGATACGCAGTATTTT. It specifies CASSHIQGIRTDTQYF.

This clone has just a few counts. This chain links TRBV7-8 with TRBJ2-1, with 7 bases identical to TRBD2. Germline V gives CDR1 SGHVS, CDR2 FQNEAQ. Losses at the gene ends were 5 bases for V and 10 bases for J; bases not matched to a gene: 11. The CDR3 spans 14 residues. The CDR3 loop is CASSQVTSVGEQFF. In DNA, the CDR3 is TGTGCCAGCAGCCAAGTTACTAGCGTGGGGGAGCAGTTCTTC.

The rearrangement uses TRBV15 and TRBJ2-7; maybe TRBD1 (6 bases). The germline gives CDR1 LNHNV, CDR2 YYDKDF (reference sequence). The V and J ends lost 5 bases and 0 bases respectively, with 20 bases between them. The CDR3 is made up of 17 amino acids. In nucleotides, the CDR3 is TGTGCCACCAGCCAAGCAGGAATAGGGACACTCTCCTACGAGCAGTACTTC. Translating it yields CATSQAGIGTLSYEQYF.